This entry describes one TCR beta chain. CDR1 and CDR2 from the germline V gene are GTSNPN and SVGIG (reference sequence). This CDR3 has 13 amino acids. V was cut by 3 bases and J by 0 bases, with 8 bases left in between. This record belongs to a study of blood T cell repertoires in COVID-19. Whole-study context: Samples taken during acute and convalescent COVID-19 were collected in the United States, Italy and Spain. The analysed material was cDNA or gDNA that came from T cells, B-cell-depleted T cells, or PBMCs.

As originally analysed: Cell counts per sample came from amplifying reference gene primers. Profiled with immunoSEQ multiplex PCR; TCRdb holds only in-frame clones, not every one. That table supplies the V and J calls and clone size; D and trimming were determined from the DNA. Of about 190,000 clones in the sample, around 85% were seen once. The receptor was derived from a man younger than 40 with acute or convalescent COVID-19. The sample taken for sequencing was peripheral blood. This rearrangement joins TRBV30 to TRBJ1-2; no clear D gene. CDR3 DNA: TGTGCCTGGAGCCCGGTGACTAACTATGGCTACACCTTC. As protein: CAWSPVTNYGYTF.